This is a list of T cell receptor beta chains from one sample in a study of blood T cells in healthy people across ages. One entry per CDR3 protein results from TCRdb running MiXCR on the 5' RACE reads. The profile shows roughly 1,800,000 distinct CDR3 sequences, around half of them singletons. The material sequenced was blood. The source of these receptors is a woman aged 40-49 years in good health. CDR3s include the opening cysteine and the closing phenylalanine or tryptophan. Fields, in order: clone size, CDR3 length, J gene, V gene, D gene, CDR3 protein, CDR3 DNA. The D gene is left open where the match is weak. Not all rows give a size; the values are once, few, many and, for expanded clones, a class.

abundance: once; len: 14; j_gene: TRBJ2-4; v_gene: TRBV15; d_gene: TRBD1; CDR3aa: CATTSGTALETRYF; CDR3nt: TGTGCCACCACCTCCGGGACAGCACTAGAGACCCGGTACTTC
abundance: few; len: 15; j_gene: TRBJ2-1; v_gene: TRBV12-3/TRBV12-4; d_gene: TRBD2; CDR3aa: CASNLAGGPYNEQFF; CDR3nt: TGTGCCAGCAATCTAGCGGGGGGGCCGTACAATGAGCAGTTCTTC
abundance: few; len: 17; j_gene: TRBJ2-6; v_gene: TRBV28; d_gene: TRBD1; CDR3aa: CASSFLDRAAGANVLTF; CDR3nt: TGTGCCAGCAGTTTCCTGGACAGGGCTGCTGGGGCCAACGTCCTGACTTTC
abundance: few; len: 12; j_gene: TRBJ1-2; v_gene: TRBV20-1; d_gene: TRBD1; CDR3aa: CSLGQAVYGYTF; CDR3nt: TGCAGTTTAGGACAGGCAGTCTATGGCTACACCTTC
abundance: few; len: 14; j_gene: TRBJ2-5; v_gene: TRBV20-1; d_gene: -; CDR3aa: CSPFRGGRQETQYF; CDR3nt: TGCAGTCCCTTTAGGGGGGGGCGCCAAGAGACCCAGTACTTC
abundance: -; len: 15; j_gene: TRBJ2-1; v_gene: TRBV7-2; d_gene: -; CDR3aa: CASSPRVGSYSEQFF; CDR3nt: TGCGCCAGCAGCCCTAGGGTTGGCTCCTACAGTGAGCAGTTCTTC
abundance: -; len: 15; j_gene: TRBJ2-3; v_gene: TRBV6-2/TRBV6-3; d_gene: TRBD2; CDR3aa: CASSYTGGATDTQYF; CDR3nt: TGTGCCAGCAGTTACACCGGGGGGGCTACAGATACGCAGTATTTT
abundance: -; len: 12; j_gene: TRBJ1-2; v_gene: TRBV20-1; d_gene: -; CDR3aa: CSARRPNYGYTF; CDR3nt: TGCAGTGCTAGGCGGCCTAACTATGGCTACACCTTC
abundance: -; len: 11; j_gene: TRBJ2-5; v_gene: TRBV20-1; d_gene: -; CDR3aa: CSAMPSQAQYF; CDR3nt: TGCAGTGCTATGCCCTCGCAAGCCCAGTACTTC
abundance: -; len: 16; j_gene: TRBJ2-1; v_gene: TRBV4-3; d_gene: -; CDR3aa: CASSQEPRSSYNEQFF; CDR3nt: TGCGCCAGCAGCCAAGAGCCCAGGAGCTCCTACAATGAGCAGTTCTTC
abundance: many; len: 14; j_gene: TRBJ2-7; v_gene: TRBV29-1; d_gene: TRBD1; CDR3aa: CSVHGQGAGYEQYF; CDR3nt: TGCAGCGTTCATGGACAGGGGGCAGGTTACGAGCAGTACTTC
abundance: few; len: 15; j_gene: TRBJ1-6; v_gene: TRBV4-3; d_gene: -; CDR3aa: CASSQKSGGGSPLHF; CDR3nt: TGCGCCAGCAGCCAAAAGTCCGGGGGAGGTTCACCCCTCCACTTT
abundance: many; len: 12; j_gene: TRBJ2-5; v_gene: TRBV20-1; d_gene: TRBD2; CDR3aa: CSAPRGGETQYF; CDR3nt: TGCAGTGCCCCTCGGGGGGGAGAGACCCAGTACTTC
abundance: -; len: 14; j_gene: TRBJ1-1; v_gene: TRBV20-1; d_gene: -; CDR3aa: CSARDLDRNTEAFF; CDR3nt: TGCAGTGCTAGAGATCTAGACAGGAACACTGAAGCTTTCTTT